This TCR beta chain was recorded in a study of blood T cell repertoires in COVID-19. Study overall: Sites in the United States, Italy and Spain provided acute and convalescent COVID-19 samples.

V dropped 1 base and J dropped 4 bases, with 7 bases sitting between them. CDR1 is SGHTA, CDR2 FQGTGA, per germline. This CDR3 has 13 amino acids. Concerning this clone: Other DNA sequences within the sample encode an identical CDR3.

TCRdb's table, derived via immunoSEQ multiplex PCR, lists solely in-frame clones and lacks some. The table includes roughly 200,000 clones, 87% detected once. The chain couples TRBV7-3 to TRBJ1-1; D is uncertain. Sequenced input: PBMCs or T cells enriched from blood (not recorded which). This TCR derives from a woman aged 25-40 years who had recovered from COVID-19. The DNA for the CDR3 is TGTGCCAGCAGCTTAAGGGCAGGCACTGAAGCTTTCTTT. Protein: CASSLRAGTEAFF.